The clone carrying this T cell receptor beta chain turned up a few times. Its target is unknown. This specimen comes from a study of T-cell memory formation after mild COVID-19. For the study at large: There were largely donor-specific TCR clusters. Overall study results and limits: Some clones that responded were present in memory (sampled pre-infection), which suggests cross-reactive memory joined. Shrinking CD4+ clones resided mostly in CM and EM, and CD8+ ones in EMRA.

Constant-segment primers were used for 5'RACE, and the resulting TCR alpha and TCR beta cDNA libraries carried sample barcodes and UMIs. TCRdb processed the 5' RACE reads anew with MiXCR; each CDR3 protein has one entry. The table includes hundreds of thousands of distinct CDR3 sequences, about 20% detected once. Germline V lookup: CDR1 KGHSH, CDR2 LQKENI. The CDR3 is 13 residues long. Between the trimmed V and J ends, which lost 3 bases and 8 bases, there was a span of 13 bases. The chain uses TRBV18 and TRBJ1-2; the D is unclear. The sequencing sample was made of PBMCs or a T cell subset sorted from them (not recorded which). This sequence was found in an adult woman who had mild COVID-19 (a few samples of this study predate the infection). Cell type and time point are not known. The CDR3 loop is CASSPSGVGGYTF. CDR3 in DNA: TGTGCCAGCTCACCGTCTGGGGTAGGCGGCTACACCTTC.